The sequence of this T cell receptor (beta chain) was determined in a study of blood T cell repertoires in COVID-19. In the study overall: Both acute and convalescent COVID-19 samples were obtained from the United States, Italy and Spain. In each case, the material was cDNA or gDNA derived from T cells, B-cell-depleted T cells, or PBMCs.

In the study's own analysis: Nucleated cell counts were estimated from reference gene primer amplification. Some clones are missing from TCRdb's copy, which holds only in-frame ones; the method was immunoSEQ multiplex PCR. Clone size and the V and J calls come from that table; the DNA yielded D and trimming. The sample lists about 62,000 clones, about four fifths occurring once. The germline CDR1 and CDR2 sequences are MNHEY and SVGAGI. The length of the CDR3 is 13 residues. The V gene lost 9 bases and the J gene lost 6 bases, with 15 bases spanning the gap. This TCR derives from a human donor in a cohort sampled during active COVID-19. The specimen was peripheral blood. The chain links TRBV6-5 to TRBJ2-1; possibly TRBD2 for D (6 bases). The CDR3 reads CASTRDLINEQFF. CDR3 bases: TGTGCCAGTACCCGGGACTTGATCAATGAGCAGTTCTTC.